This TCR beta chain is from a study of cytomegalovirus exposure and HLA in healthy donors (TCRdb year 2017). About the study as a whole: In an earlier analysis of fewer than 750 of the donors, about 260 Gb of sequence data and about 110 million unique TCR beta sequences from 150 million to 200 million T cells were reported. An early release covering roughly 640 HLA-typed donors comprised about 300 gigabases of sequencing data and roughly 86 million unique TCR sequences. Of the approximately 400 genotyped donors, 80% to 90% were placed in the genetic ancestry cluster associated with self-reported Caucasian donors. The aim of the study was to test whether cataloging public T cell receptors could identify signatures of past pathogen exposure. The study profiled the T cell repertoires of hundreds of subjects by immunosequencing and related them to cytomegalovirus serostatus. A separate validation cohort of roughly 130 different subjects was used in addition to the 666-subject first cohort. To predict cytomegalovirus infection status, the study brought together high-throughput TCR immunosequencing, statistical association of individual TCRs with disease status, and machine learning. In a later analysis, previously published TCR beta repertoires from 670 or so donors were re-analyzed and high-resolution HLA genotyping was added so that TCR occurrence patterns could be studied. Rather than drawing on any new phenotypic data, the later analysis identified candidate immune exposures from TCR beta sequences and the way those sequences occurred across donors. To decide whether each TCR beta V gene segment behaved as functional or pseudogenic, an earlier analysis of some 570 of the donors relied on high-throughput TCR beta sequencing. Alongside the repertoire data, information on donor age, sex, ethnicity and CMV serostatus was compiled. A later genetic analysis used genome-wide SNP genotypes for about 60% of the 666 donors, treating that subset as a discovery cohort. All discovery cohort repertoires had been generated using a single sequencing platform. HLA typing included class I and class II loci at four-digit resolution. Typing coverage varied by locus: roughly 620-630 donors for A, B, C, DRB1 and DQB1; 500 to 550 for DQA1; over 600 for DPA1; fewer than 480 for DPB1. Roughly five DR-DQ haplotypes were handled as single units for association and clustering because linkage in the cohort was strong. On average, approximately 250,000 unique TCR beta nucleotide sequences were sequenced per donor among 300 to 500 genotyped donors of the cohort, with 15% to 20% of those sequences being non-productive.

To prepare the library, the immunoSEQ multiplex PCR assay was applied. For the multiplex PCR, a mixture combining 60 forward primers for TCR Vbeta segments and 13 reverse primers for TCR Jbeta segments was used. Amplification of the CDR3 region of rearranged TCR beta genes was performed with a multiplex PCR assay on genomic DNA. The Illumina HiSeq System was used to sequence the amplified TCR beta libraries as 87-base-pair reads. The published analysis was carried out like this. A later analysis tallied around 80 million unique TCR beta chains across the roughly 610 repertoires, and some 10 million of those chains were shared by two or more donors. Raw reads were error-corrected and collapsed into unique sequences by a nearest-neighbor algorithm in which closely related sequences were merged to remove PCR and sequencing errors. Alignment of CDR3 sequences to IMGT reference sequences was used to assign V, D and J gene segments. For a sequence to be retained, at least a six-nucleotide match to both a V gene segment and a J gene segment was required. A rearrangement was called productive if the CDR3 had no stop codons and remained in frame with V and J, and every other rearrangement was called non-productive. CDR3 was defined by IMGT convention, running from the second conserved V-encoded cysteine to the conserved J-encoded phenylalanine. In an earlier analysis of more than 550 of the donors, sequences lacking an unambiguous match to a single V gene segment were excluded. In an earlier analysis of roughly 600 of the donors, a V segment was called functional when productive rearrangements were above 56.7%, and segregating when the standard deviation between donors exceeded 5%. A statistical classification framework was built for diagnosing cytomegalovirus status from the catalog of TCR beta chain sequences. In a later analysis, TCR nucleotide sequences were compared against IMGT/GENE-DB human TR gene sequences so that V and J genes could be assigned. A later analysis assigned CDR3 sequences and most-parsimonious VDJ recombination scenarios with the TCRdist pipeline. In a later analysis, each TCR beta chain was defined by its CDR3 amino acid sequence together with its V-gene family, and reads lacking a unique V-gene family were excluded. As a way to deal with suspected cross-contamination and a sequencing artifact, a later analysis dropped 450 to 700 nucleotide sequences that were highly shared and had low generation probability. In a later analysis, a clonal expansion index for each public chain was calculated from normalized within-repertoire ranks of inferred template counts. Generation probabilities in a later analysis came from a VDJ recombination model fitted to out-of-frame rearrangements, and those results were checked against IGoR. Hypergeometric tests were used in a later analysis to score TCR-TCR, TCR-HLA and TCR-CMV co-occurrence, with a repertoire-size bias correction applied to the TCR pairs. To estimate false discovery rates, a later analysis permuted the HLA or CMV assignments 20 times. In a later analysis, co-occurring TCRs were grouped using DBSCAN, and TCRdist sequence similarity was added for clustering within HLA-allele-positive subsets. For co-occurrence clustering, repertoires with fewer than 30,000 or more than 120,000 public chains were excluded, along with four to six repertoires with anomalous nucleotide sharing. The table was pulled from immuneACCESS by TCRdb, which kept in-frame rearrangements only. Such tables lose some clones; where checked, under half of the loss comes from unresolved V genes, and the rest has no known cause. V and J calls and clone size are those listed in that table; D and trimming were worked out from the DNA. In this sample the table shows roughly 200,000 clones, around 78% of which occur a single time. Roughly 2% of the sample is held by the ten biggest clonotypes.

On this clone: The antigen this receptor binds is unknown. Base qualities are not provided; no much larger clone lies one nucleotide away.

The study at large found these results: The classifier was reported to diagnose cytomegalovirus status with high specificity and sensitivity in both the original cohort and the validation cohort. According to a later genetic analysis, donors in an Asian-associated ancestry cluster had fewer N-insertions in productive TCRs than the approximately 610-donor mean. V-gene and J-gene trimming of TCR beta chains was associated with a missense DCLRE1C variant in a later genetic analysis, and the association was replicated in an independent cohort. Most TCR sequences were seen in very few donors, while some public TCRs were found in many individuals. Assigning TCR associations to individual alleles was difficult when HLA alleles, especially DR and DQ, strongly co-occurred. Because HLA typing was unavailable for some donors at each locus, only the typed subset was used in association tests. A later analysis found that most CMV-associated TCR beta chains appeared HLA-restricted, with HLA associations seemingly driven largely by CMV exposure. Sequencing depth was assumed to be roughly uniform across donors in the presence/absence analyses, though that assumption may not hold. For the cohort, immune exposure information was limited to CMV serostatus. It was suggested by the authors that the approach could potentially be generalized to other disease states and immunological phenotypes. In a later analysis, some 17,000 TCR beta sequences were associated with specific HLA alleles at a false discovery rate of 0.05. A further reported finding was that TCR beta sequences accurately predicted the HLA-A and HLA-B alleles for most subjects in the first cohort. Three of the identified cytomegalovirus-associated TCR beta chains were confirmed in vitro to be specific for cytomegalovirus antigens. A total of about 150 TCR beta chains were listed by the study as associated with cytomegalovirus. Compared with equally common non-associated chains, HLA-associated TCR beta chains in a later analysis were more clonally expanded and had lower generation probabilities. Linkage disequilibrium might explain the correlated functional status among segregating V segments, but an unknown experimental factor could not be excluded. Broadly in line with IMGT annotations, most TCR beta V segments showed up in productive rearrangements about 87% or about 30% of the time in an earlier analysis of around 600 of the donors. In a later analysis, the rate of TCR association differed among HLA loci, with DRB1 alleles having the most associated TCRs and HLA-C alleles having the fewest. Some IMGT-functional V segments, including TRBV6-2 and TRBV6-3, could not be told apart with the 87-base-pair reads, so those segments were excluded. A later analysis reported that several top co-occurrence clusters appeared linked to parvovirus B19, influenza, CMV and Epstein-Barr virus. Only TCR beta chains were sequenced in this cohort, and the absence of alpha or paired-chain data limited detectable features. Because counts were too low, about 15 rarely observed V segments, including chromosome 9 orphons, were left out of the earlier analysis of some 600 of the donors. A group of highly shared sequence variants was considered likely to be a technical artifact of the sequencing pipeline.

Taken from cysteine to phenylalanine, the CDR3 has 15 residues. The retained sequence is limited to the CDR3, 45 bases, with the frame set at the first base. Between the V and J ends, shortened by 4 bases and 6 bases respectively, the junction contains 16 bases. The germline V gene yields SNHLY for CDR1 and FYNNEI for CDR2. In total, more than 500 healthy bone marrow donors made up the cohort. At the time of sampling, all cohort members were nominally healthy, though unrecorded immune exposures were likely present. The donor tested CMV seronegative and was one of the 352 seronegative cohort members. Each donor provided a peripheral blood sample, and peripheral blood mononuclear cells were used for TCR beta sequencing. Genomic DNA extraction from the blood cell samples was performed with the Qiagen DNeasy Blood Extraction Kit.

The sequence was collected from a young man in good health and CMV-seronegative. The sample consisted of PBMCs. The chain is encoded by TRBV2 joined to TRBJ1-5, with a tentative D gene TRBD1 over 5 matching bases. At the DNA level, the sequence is TGTGCCAGCAGTGTGTTTACGACAGCTGTTCAGCCCCAGCATTTT. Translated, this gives CASSVFTTAVQPQHF.